This T cell receptor (beta chain) was obtained from a study of response to subunit inactivated influenza vaccine. General observations from the study: New T cells are recruited in small numbers by each seasonal influenza vaccination, according to the authors' suggestion.

From germline, CDR1 is MDHEN and CDR2 SYDVKM. V lost 3 bases to trimming and J lost 4 bases, with 15 bases between them. CDR3 size: 15 residues. Comments on this clonotype: Its antigen is as yet unknown.

In TCRdb, the RT-PCR reads were re-called with MiXCR into one record per CDR3 protein. The sample carries approximately 570,000 distinct CDR3 sequences, about 7.6% recorded once. This sequence joins TRBV28 and TRBJ2-5, with D possibly TRBD1 on 6 matching bases. This clonotype was sampled from a man aged 45 to 70 who received an inactivated influenza vaccine. The source material was PBMCs from blood, sampled 23 months after vaccination. CDR3 nucleotides: TGTGCCAGCAGTTTGGACAGAGCCCGCCCAGAGACCCAGTACTTC. It codes for CASSLDRARPETQYF. The entire variable domain, with the rest obtained from reference TRBV28 and TRBJ2-5, is as follows: DVKVTQSSRYLVKRTGEKVFLECVQDMDHENMFWYRQDPGLGLRLIYFSYDVKMKEKGDIPEGYSVSREKKERFSLILESASTNQTSMYLCASSLDRARPETQYFGPGTRLLVL.